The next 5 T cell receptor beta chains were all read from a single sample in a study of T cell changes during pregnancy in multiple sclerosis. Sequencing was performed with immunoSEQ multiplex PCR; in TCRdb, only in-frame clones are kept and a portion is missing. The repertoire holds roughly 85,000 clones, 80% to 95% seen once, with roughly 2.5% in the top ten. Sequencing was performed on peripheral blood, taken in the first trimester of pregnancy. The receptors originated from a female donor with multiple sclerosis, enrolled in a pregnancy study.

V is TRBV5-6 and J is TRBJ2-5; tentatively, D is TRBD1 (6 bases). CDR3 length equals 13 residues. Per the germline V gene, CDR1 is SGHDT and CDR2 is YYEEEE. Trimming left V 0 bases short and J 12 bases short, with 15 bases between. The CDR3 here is CASSLVSAHREYF. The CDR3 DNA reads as TGTGCCAGCAGCTTGGTATCGGCGCACAGGGAGTACTTC. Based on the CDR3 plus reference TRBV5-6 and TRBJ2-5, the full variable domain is DAGVTQSPTHLIKTRGQQVTLRCSPKSGHDTVSWYQQALGQGPQFIFQYYEEEERQRGNFPDRFSGHQFPNYSSELNVNALLLGDSALYLCASSLVSAHREYFGPGTRLLVL.

Here the CDR3 reads CASSDTSGIFETQYF. Here the CDR3 DNA reads TGTGCCAGCAGCGACACTAGCGGGATATTCGAGACCCAGTACTTC. The chain joins TRBV2 to TRBJ2-5, with 10 bases matching TRBD2. This CDR3 has 15 residues. Trimming cost V 6 bases and J 5 bases; bases outside gene matches: 9. Germline V gene lookup returns CDR1 SNHLY and CDR2 FYNNEI.

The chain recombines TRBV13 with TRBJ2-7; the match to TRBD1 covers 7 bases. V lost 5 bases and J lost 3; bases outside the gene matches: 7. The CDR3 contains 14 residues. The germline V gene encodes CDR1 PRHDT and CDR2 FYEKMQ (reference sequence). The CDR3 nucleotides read TGTGCCAGCAGCGGCGGACAGGACCGCTACGAGCAGTACTTC. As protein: CASSGGQDRYEQYF.

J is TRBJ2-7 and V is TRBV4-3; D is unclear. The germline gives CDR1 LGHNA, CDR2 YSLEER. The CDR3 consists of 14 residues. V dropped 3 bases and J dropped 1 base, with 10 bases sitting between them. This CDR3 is CASSHEWASYEQYF. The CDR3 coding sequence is TGCGCCAGCAGCCATGAGTGGGCGTCCTACGAGCAGTACTTC.

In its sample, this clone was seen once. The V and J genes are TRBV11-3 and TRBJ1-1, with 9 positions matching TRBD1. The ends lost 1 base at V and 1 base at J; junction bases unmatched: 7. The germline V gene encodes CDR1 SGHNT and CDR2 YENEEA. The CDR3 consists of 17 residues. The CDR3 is CASSLGIMGQGNTEAFF. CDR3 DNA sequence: TGTGCCAGCAGCTTAGGTATAATGGGACAGGGGAACACTGAAGCTTTCTTT.